This is a list of T cell receptor beta chains from one sample in a study of Graves' ophthalmopathy and Graves' hyperthyroidism. In TCRdb, the multiplex PCR reads were re-called with MiXCR into one record per CDR3 protein. The data contain hundreds of thousands of distinct CDR3 sequences, 22% of them singletons. The sample consisted of peripheral blood. The receptors were gathered from a woman aged 18-29 years with stable Graves' hyperthyroidism. Some clones in this sample may be carry-over from other donors' samples. The CDR3 runs from the conserved cysteine through the conserved F or W. For some rows the clone size is stated as once, few or many, or as a class when expanded; others skip it.

size | J | V | CDR3
many | TRBJ2-2 | TRBV6-5 | CASSSPRDTGELFF
many | TRBJ1-1 | TRBV19 | CASSNRERNTEAFF
many | TRBJ1-2 | TRBV5-5 | CASSRIGGDGYTF
many | TRBJ2-7 | TRBV3-1 | CASSKLRDMEQYF
many | TRBJ1-1 | TRBV11-2 | CASSSVKGRPENTEAFF
- | TRBJ1-6 | TRBV6-1 | CASSEVEGVGSPLHF
many | TRBJ2-5 | TRBV5-1 | CASSLSLQETQYF
many | TRBJ2-4 | TRBV20-1 | CSAGLAKNIQYF
many | TRBJ1-5 | TRBV12-3/TRBV12-4 | CASSFSRNQPQHF
few | TRBJ1-3 | TRBV11-1 | CASRGNLGFSGGNTIYF
- | TRBJ1-6 | TRBV27 | CASSFKGDNSPLHF
few | TRBJ2-7 | TRBV5-6 | CASSFLGTAEQYF
- | TRBJ1-5 | TRBV28 | CASSPWNQPQHF
few | TRBJ1-5 | TRBV18 | CASSPLFGSNQPQHF
- | TRBJ1-1 | TRBV6-1 | CASSRSRTGAGTEAFF
- | TRBJ2-2 | TRBV5-1 | CASSPEASGAPGELFF
- | TRBJ1-2 | TRBV25-1 | CASSEGRESYTF
many | TRBJ2-7 | TRBV3-1 | CASSRTDSYEQYF
many | TRBJ2-5 | TRBV29-1 | CSVGSGYQETQYF
many | TRBJ2-7 | TRBV11-2 | CASSLDVGGLLYEQYF
many | TRBJ1-6 | TRBV19 | CASSTVGSPLHF
many | TRBJ1-5 | TRBV7-6 | CASSRDTNQPQHF
few | TRBJ1-2 | TRBV12-3/TRBV12-4 | CASTLHPVNYGYTF
many | TRBJ2-5 | TRBV6-5 | CASSYTPPGTAQETQYF
many | TRBJ2-4 | TRBV7-2 | CASSPTTGLNIQYF
- | TRBJ2-2 | TRBV6-1 | CASRRQGWTGELFF
many | TRBJ2-7 | TRBV6-1 | CASSPKSGSSYEQYF
- | TRBJ1-1 | TRBV19 | CASSGGFLKNTEAFF
many | TRBJ1-5 | TRBV27 | CASKRLYSNQPQHF
many | TRBJ2-7 | TRBV28 | CASSLGQRVYEQYF
- | TRBJ2-7 | TRBV2 | CASRAGTAREQYF
many | TRBJ1-1 | TRBV6-1 | CASSPREDSEAFF
- | TRBJ1-1 | TRBV2 | CASPSGNTEAFF
many | TRBJ2-2 | TRBV27 | CASGRLASGELFF
many | TRBJ2-4 | TRBV28 | CASSLGQRIQYF
many | TRBJ1-2 | TRBV19 | CASRRTALGYGYTF
- | TRBJ2-3 | TRBV28 | CASSSGQSSTDTQYF
many | TRBJ1-3 | TRBV15 | CATSRTGQGGGNTIYF
many | TRBJ2-3 | TRBV6-1 | CASSVAMGTDTQYF
- | TRBJ2-3 | TRBV5-6 | CASSLVGLETDTQYF
- | TRBJ2-5 | TRBV12-3/TRBV12-4 | CASSLSGSQGKTQYF
many | TRBJ2-2 | TRBV11-2 | CASSPSVAGELFF
- | TRBJ2-2 | TRBV20-1 | CSARDQGNTGELFF
many | TRBJ2-5 | TRBV7-2 | CASSSTSGETQYF
many | TRBJ2-7 | TRBV28 | CASSSVLAGVGMYF
many | TRBJ1-1 | TRBV4-1 | CASSQAEAGNTEAFF
- | TRBJ1-1 | TRBV12-3/TRBV12-4 | CASSLSQGARTEAFF
many | TRBJ1-2 | TRBV12-3/TRBV12-4 | CASSSLYGYTF
many | TRBJ2-7 | TRBV20-1 | CSATPLDRTYEQYF
many | TRBJ2-2 | TRBV9 | CASSTQPGGTSSTGELFF